This paragraph covers one T cell receptor beta chain sequence. Deletions cut 0 bases from V and 5 bases from J, with 13 bases between. The length of the CDR3 is 15 residues. Germline V CDR1 and CDR2: LNHNV, YYDKDF (reference sequence). The method was immunoSEQ multiplex PCR; TCRdb's version includes in-frame clones alone and lacks a portion of them. The data hold some 2,500,000 clones, with over 85% observed a single time. The data derive from a study of shared clonotypes between healthy human individuals. The clonotype comes from a young man in good health. Some clones in this sample may be carry-over from other donors' samples. V gene TRBV15 combines with J gene TRBJ1-2; D gene unclear. The material sequenced was naive CD4+ T cells from PBMCs. Subset indicated: CD45RA+ positively selected. The CDR3 region is CATSRDRTAWYGYTF. The CDR3 coding sequence is TGTGCCACCAGCAGAGATCGAACCGCCTGGTATGGCTACACCTTC.